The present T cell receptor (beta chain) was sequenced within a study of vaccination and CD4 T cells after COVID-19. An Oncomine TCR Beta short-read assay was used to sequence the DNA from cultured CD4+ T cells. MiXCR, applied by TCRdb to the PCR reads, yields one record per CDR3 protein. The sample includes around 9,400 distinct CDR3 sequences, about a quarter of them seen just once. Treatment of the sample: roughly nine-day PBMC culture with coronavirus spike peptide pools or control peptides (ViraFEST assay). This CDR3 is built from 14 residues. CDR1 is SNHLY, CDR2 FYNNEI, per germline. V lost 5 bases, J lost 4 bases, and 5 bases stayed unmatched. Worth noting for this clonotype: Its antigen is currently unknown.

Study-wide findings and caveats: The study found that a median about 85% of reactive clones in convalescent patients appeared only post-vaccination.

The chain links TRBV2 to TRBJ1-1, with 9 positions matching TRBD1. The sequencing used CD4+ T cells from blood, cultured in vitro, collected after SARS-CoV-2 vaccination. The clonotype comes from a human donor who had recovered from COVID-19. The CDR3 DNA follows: TGTGCCAGCAGTCTGACAGGGGGGACCACTGAAGCTTTCTTT. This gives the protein CASSLTGGTTEAFF.